A selection of T cell receptor beta chains follows, all from one sample in a study of T cell repertoires in cytomegalovirus infection. Each CDR3 protein gets one entry after TCRdb re-called the reads with MiXCR. The sample lists 830,000 or so distinct CDR3 sequences, around a third occurring once. No cognate antigen is known for these TCRs. The sequencing here drew on cultured CD8+ T cells from PBMCs, taken from culture after CMV antigen stimulation. Receptors were obtained from a human donor in good health (CMV status not recorded). Some clones in this sample may be carry-over from other donors' samples. CDR3s include the opening cysteine and the closing phenylalanine or tryptophan. D genes are given only for firm matches. For some rows the clone size is stated as once, few or many, or as a class when expanded; others skip it.

>TRBJ1-4|-|TRBV15|few
TGTGCCACCAGCAGAGATCGGGGTGCTAATGAAAAACTGTTTTTT
CATSRDRGANEKLFF
>TRBJ1-6|-|TRBV19|-
TGTGTCAGTAGTCCTGGGACCCTCGGCGGCAATTCACCCCTCCACTTT
CVSSPGTLGGNSPLHF
>TRBJ2-2|-|TRBV3-1|-
TGTGCCAGCAGCCAAGATGCACCTTGGAACACCGGGGAGCTGTTTTTT
CASSQDAPWNTGELFF
>TRBJ2-1|-|TRBV27|-
TGTGCCAGCAGTTTATCTGGGTCAGGGTTTTACAATGAGCAGTTCTTC
CASSLSGSGFYNEQFF
>TRBJ2-7|-|TRBV25-1|-
TGTGCCAGCAGTGATGGGGACGAGCAGTACTTC
CASSDGDEQYF
>TRBJ1-1|TRBD1|TRBV7-2|many
TGTGCCAGCAGCTTAGCGACAGGGGACACTGAAGCTTTCTTT
CASSLATGDTEAFF
>TRBJ2-2|TRBD2|TRBV20-1|-
TGCAGTGCTAGGGCCCAGACTAGCGGGGTTGAGACCGGGGAGCTGTTTTTT
CSARAQTSGVETGELFF
>TRBJ1-4|-|TRBV28|few
TGTGCCAGCAGTTTTCCTACCGTGAAACTAGGGGAAAAACTGTTTTTT
CASSFPTVKLGEKLFF
>TRBJ2-2|TRBD2|TRBV15|-
TGTGCCACGACGACTAGCGGTGGCGGGGAGCTGTTTTTT
CATTTSGGGELFF
>TRBJ1-1|-|TRBV10-3|-
TGTGCCATCAGTGAGTCGGGCGGCGGATTGGGGGCTGAAGCTTTCTTT
CAISESGGGLGAEAFF
>TRBJ2-5|-|TRBV27|few
TGTGCCAGCAGCCCTATAGGCGGGCAAGAGACCCAGTACTTC
CASSPIGGQETQYF
>TRBJ2-2|TRBD2|TRBV7-9|few
TGTGCCAGCAGCGCAACTAGCGGGGGGGCCACCGGGGAGCTGTTTTTT
CASSATSGGATGELFF
>TRBJ2-1|-|TRBV25-1|-
TGTGCCAGCAGTGAACGCAGGGCGGGGGAGCAGTTCTTC
CASSERRAGEQFF
>TRBJ1-2|TRBD1|TRBV7-6|once
TGTGTCAGCAGCTCTCCGGGACAGGGAGGAGGGTATGGCTACACCTTC
CVSSSPGQGGGYGYTF
>TRBJ1-1|-|TRBV12-3/TRBV12-4|many
TGTGCCAGCATCGAATCAGGGACCCACACTGAAGCTTTCTTT
CASIESGTHTEAFF
>TRBJ2-1|TRBD1|TRBV12-3/TRBV12-4|many
TGTGCCAGCAGCCCCCGACAGGGTGGGAATGAGCAGTTCTTC
CASSPRQGGNEQFF
>TRBJ1-2|-|TRBV6-8|few
TGTGCCAGCAGTTACTCCATCGTGCGGACAGCATCAAACTATGGCTACACCTTC
CASSYSIVRTASNYGYTF
>TRBJ1-1|-|TRBV20-1|-
TGCAGTGCTCGATTCCCCCCGGGACAAATGAACACTGAAGCTTTCTTT
CSARFPPGQMNTEAFF
>TRBJ2-1|TRBD1|TRBV25-1|-
TGTGCCAGCAGTGAGGACAGGGACCCCTACAATGAGCAGTTCTTC
CASSEDRDPYNEQFF
>TRBJ1-5|TRBD1|TRBV19|-
TGTGCCACAAGTTATACAGGGGGCAATCAGCCCCAGCATTTT
CATSYTGGNQPQHF
>TRBJ1-1|-|TRBV19|-
TGTGCCAGTTCATTGGGGCTCCGGAACACTGAAGCTTTCTTT
CASSLGLRNTEAFF
>TRBJ2-3|TRBD2|TRBV7-9|few
TGTGCCAGCAGCGGACTAGCGTCCCCAGATACGCAGTATTTT
CASSGLASPDTQYF
>TRBJ1-1|-|TRBV29-1|-
TGCAGCGTGGAATTACAGGGGAACACTGAAGCTTTCTTT
CSVELQGNTEAFF
>TRBJ2-1|TRBD2|TRBV7-8|few
TGTGCCAGCAGCTTGGTGGAGGGTAGCGGGGCCCCGCGGAATGAGCAGTTCTTC
CASSLVEGSGAPRNEQFF
>TRBJ2-1|TRBD1|TRBV6-5|-
TGTGCCAGCAGTTACCCCGACAGGGGGGGTGAGCAGTTCTTC
CASSYPDRGGEQFF
>TRBJ2-2|-|TRBV27|-
TGTGCCAGCAGGCAGGGAATGACCGGGGAGCTGTTTTTT
CASRQGMTGELFF
>TRBJ2-5|TRBD2|TRBV7-2|-
TGTGCCAGCAGCACCAATCTAGCGGGGGGCTTCCAAGAGACCCAGTACTTC
CASSTNLAGGFQETQYF
>TRBJ1-1|TRBD1|TRBV7-6|few
TGTGCCAGCAGCCCCGGGACAGGGGGAGTGAAGAACACTGAAGCTTTCTTT
CASSPGTGGVKNTEAFF
>TRBJ1-2|-|TRBV13|-
TGTGCCAGCAGCGGATCGGGGGAGGGCTACACCTTC
CASSGSGEGYTF
>TRBJ2-1|TRBD2|TRBV19|few
TGTGCCGCTAGCGGGGGGTCCTACAATGAGCAGTTCTTC
CAASGGSYNEQFF
>TRBJ2-2|TRBD2|TRBV4-3|-
TGCGCCAGCAGCCAAGATCGGGGACTAGCGGGGGGATGGGCCGGGGAGCTGTTTTTT
CASSQDRGLAGGWAGELFF
>TRBJ2-1|TRBD2|TRBV19|-
TGTGCCAGTTCATACAGGGGGGGACTAGCGGGGGACAATGAGCAGTTCTTC
CASSYRGGLAGDNEQFF
>TRBJ2-7|-|TRBV20-1|few
TGTAGTGCTAGACGAGTTAACTCCTACGAGCAGTACTTC
CSARRVNSYEQYF
>TRBJ2-1|-|TRBV7-8|many
TGTGCCAGCAGCTTGGGACATCCCTACAATGAGCAGTTCTTC
CASSLGHPYNEQFF
>TRBJ2-2|TRBD1|TRBV24-1|-
TGTGCCACCAGTGATTTGAGTGGGACAGCAAACACCGGGGAGCTGTTTTTT
CATSDLSGTANTGELFF
>TRBJ1-6|-|TRBV6-5|-
TGTGCCAGCAGTTACTCCAGGGTTGGTAATTCACCCCTCCACTTT
CASSYSRVGNSPLHF
>TRBJ2-3|TRBD1|TRBV5-6|-
TGTGCCAGCAGTTGGGACAGGCCCACAGATACGCAGTATTTT
CASSWDRPTDTQYF
>TRBJ2-2|TRBD1|TRBV2|-
TGTGCCAGCAGTGAAAAGGGGGACAGGGCGAACACCGGGGAGCTGTTTTTT
CASSEKGDRANTGELFF
>TRBJ1-4|TRBD1|TRBV12-3/TRBV12-4|few
TGTGCCAGCAGTTCAGGGGGAAAACTGTTTTTT
CASSSGGKLFF
>TRBJ1-2|-|TRBV4-1|-
TGCGCCAGCAGCCATATGACATTTCGGTATGGCTACACCTTC
CASSHMTFRYGYTF
>TRBJ2-7|-|TRBV6-1|few
TGTGCCAGCAGCGAGGGGAGTATCTACGAGCAGTACTTC
CASSEGSIYEQYF
>TRBJ2-1|-|TRBV7-2|many
TGTGCCAGCAGCCTCCCCCCTACAGGGACCGATGAGCAGTTCTTC
CASSLPPTGTDEQFF
>TRBJ2-3|TRBD1|TRBV7-9|-
TGTGCCAGCAGCGGGGACAGGGGACGCACAGATACGCAGTATTTT
CASSGDRGRTDTQYF
>TRBJ2-1|-|TRBV15|-
TGTGCCACCAGCAGAGAGGGGGGGCCCTACAATGAGCAGTTCTTC
CATSREGGPYNEQFF
>TRBJ1-1|-|TRBV12-3/TRBV12-4|-
TGTGCCAGCAGTCCCCCGGGGCCTAGATTT
CASSPPGPRF
>TRBJ2-6|-|TRBV7-9|few
TGTGCCAGCAGCTCTCAGTGGTCGGGGGCCAACGTCCTGACTTTC
CASSSQWSGANVLTF
>TRBJ2-1|-|TRBV6-6|-
TGTGCCAGCAGCAACACAGGGGAGGTTGGTCCGTTCTTC
CASSNTGEVGPFF
>TRBJ1-4|TRBD1|TRBV4-1|-
TGCGCCAGCAGCCCGATTATGGGACAGTTCTCAACTAATGAAAAACTGTTTTTT
CASSPIMGQFSTNEKLFF
>TRBJ2-2|-|TRBV7-7|few
TGTGCTAGCAGCCCACGAGGGGTCCTCGGGGAGCTGTTTTTT
CASSPRGVLGELFF
>TRBJ2-7|-|TRBV7-8|-
TGTGCCAGCAGCTACAGGATGATCTACGAGCAGTACTTC
CASSYRMIYEQYF
>TRBJ1-1|-|TRBV28|few
TGTGCCAGCGACAGGTGGGACACTGAAGCTTTCTTT
CASDRWDTEAFF
>TRBJ1-1|TRBD1|TRBV27|-
TGTGCCAGCAGTACCGGGACAGCCTACACTGAAGCTTTCTTT
CASSTGTAYTEAFF